This T cell receptor beta chain originates from a study of blood T cells in healthy people across ages. Primers used in a second PCR of about 6 to 11 cycles were a sample-barcoded 5' primer and a J-beta primer mix. TCRdb fed the 5' RACE reads into MiXCR, producing one record per CDR3 protein. The data hold fewer than 600,000 distinct CDR3 sequences, with about 28% observed a single time. Researchers isolated at least 7 million PBMCs per sample. Another study also made use of these data, one on T cells of mothers and their children. That work contributes: Second-PCR primer M1S introduced sample barcodes and 2-4 random nucleotides.

The specimen was blood. This receptor was identified in a boy under 10 years old in good health.

The CDR3 coding sequence is TGTGCCAGCAGTTATGCCCAGCGGGGGCCCACGAACACCGGGGAGCTGTTTTTT. It codes for CASSYAQRGPTNTGELFF. V is TRBV6-5 and J is TRBJ2-2; 8 positions match TRBD2. V lost 3 bases, J lost 0 bases, and 9 bases stayed unmatched. Germline CDR1 and CDR2: MNHEY and SVGAGI. This CDR3 is 18 amino acids long.